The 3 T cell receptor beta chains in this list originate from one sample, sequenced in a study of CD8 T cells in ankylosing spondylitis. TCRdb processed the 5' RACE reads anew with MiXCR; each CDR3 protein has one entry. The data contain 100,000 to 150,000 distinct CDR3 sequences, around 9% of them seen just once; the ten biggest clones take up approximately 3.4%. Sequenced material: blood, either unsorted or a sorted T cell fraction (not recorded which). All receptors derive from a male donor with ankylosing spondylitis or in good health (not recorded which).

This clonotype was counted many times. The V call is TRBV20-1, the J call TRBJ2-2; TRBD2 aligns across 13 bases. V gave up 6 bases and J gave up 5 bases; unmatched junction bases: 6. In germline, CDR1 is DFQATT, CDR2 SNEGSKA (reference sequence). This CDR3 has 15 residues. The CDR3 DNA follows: TGCAGTGCCACGACTAGCGGGAGGTTGACCGGGGAGCTGTTTTTT. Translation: CSATTSGRLTGELFF.

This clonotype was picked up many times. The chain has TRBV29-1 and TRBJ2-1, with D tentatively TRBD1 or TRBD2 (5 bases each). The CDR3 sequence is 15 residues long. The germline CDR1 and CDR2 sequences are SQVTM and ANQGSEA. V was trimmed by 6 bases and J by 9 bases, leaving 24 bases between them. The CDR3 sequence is CSVPIRESRGGEQFF. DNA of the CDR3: TGCAGCGTGCCAATCCGGGAATCCCGTGGGGGTGAGCAGTTCTTC.

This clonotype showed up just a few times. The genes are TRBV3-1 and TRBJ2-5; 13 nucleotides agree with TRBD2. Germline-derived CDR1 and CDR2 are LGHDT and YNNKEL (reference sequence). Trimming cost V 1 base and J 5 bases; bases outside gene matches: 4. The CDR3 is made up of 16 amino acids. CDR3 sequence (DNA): TGTGCCAGCAGCCAAGGGGGACTAGCGGGGTGGGAGACCCAGTACTTC. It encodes CASSQGGLAGWETQYF.